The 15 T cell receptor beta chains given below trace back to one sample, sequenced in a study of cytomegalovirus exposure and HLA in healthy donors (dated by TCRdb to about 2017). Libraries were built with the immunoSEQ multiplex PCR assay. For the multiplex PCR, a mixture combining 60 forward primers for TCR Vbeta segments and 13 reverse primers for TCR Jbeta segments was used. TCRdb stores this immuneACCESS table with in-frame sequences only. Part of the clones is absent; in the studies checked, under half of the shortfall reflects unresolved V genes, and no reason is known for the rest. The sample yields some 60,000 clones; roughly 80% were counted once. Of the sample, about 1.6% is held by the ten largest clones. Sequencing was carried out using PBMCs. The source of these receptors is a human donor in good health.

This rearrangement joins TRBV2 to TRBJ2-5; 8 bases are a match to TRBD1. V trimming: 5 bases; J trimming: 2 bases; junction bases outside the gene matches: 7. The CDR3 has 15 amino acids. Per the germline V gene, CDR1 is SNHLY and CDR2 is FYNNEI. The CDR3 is CASSQGAIDQETQYF. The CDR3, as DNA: TGTGCCAGCAGTCAGGGGGCTATCGATCAAGAGACCCAGTACTTC.

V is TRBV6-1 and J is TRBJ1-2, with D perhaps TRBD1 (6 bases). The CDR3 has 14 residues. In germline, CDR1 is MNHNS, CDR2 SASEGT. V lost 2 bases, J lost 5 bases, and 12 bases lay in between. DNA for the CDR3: TGTGCCAGCAGTGAAACCGGGACACTTTATGGCTACACCTTC. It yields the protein CASSETGTLYGYTF.

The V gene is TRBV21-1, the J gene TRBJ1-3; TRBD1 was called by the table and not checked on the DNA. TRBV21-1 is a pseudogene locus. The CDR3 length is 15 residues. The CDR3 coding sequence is TGTGCCAGCATCGGGACAGCCTGCTCTGGAAACACCATATATTTT. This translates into CASIGTACSGNTIYF.

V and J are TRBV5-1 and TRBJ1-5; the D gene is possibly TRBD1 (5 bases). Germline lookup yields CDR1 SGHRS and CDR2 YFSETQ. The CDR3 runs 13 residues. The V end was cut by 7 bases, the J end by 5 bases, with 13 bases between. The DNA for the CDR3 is TGCGCCAGCGGCACGGGGGAGGATCAGCCCCAGCATTTT. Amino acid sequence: CASGTGEDQPQHF.

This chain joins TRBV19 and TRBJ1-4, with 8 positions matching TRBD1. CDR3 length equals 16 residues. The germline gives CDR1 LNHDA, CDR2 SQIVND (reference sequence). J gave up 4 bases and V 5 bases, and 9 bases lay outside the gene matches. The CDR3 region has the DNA TGTGCCAGTAGTTCCTGGTACAGGGGGAGTAATGAAAAACTGTTTTTT. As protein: CASSSWYRGSNEKLFF.

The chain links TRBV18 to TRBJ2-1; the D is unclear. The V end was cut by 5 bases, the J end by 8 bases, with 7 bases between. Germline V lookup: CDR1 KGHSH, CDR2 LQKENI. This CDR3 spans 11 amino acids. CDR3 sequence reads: CASSEYDEQFF. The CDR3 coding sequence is TGTGCCAGCTCAGAGTACGATGAGCAGTTCTTC.

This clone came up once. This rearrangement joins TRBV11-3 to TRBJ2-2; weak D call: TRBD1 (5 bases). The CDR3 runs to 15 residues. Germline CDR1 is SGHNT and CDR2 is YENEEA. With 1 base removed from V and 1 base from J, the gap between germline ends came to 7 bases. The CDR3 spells CASSLVTGNTGELFF. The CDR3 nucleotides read TGTGCCAGCAGCTTAGTCACAGGGAACACCGGGGAGCTGTTTTTT.

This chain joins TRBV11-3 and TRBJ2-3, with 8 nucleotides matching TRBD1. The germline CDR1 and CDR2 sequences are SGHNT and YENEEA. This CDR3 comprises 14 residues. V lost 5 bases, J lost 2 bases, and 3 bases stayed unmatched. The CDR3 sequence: CASSPGQATDTQYF. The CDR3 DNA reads TGTGCCAGCAGCCCGGGACAGGCCACAGATACGCAGTATTTT.

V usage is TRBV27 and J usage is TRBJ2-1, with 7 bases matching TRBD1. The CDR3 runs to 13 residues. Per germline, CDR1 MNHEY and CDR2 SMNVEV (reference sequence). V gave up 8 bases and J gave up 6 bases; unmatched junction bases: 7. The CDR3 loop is CASLRGPGNEQFF. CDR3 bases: TGTGCCAGCTTGAGGGGGCCCGGCAATGAGCAGTTCTTC.

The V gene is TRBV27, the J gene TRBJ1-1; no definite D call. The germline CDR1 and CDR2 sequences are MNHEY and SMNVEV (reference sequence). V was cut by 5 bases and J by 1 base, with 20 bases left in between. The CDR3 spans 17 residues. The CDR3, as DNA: TGTGCCAGCAGTCTTGACCTCTCCACAGTACAGAACACTGAAGCTTTCTTT. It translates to CASSLDLSTVQNTEAFF.

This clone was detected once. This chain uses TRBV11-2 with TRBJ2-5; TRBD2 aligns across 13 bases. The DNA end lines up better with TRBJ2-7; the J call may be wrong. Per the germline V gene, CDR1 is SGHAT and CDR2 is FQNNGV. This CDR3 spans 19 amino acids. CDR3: CASSLGGLAGLTRSYEQYF. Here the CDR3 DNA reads TGTGCCAGCAGCTTAGGGGGACTAGCGGGACTCACTCGTTCCTACGAGCAGTACTTC.

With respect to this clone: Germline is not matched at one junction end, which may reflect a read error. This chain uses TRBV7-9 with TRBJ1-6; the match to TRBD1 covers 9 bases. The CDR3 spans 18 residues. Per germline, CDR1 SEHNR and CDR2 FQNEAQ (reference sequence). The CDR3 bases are TGTTCCAGCAGCTTAGCGGGACAGGGCATGCGGGCTAATTCACCCCTCCACTTT. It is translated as CSSSLAGQGMRANSPLHF.

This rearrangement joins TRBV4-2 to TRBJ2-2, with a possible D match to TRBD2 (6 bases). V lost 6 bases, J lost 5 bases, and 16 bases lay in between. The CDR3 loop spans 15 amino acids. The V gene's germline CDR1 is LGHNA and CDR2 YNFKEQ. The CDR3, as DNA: TGTGCCAGCAGTCAAAGGACGGGGGTGACCGGGGAGCTGTTTTTT. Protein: CASSQRTGVTGELFF.

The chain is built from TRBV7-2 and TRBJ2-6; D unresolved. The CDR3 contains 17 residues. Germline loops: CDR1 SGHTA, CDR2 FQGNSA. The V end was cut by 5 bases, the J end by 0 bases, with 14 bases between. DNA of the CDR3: TGTGCCAGCAGCCGAGCCTCCGGTAGCTCTGGGGCCAACGTCCTGACTTTC. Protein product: CASSRASGSSGANVLTF. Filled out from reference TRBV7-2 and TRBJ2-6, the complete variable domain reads GAGVSQSPSNKVTEKGKDVELRCDPISGHTALYWYRQSLGQGLEFLIYFQGNSAPDKSGLPSDRFSAERTGGSVSTLTIQRTQQEDSAVYLCASSRASGSSGANVLTFGAGSRLTVL.

The CDR3 DNA sequence: TGCGCCAGCAGCCAATCCTTGACTAGTCCCGGCGGTGAGCAGTTCTTC. Translation gives CASSQSLTSPGGEQFF. The J gene is TRBJ2-1, the V gene TRBV4-3, with D possibly matching TRBD2 (6 bases). The germline CDR1 and CDR2 sequences are LGHNA and YSLEER. The CDR3 spans 16 residues. V was shortened by 2 bases and J by 9 bases, with 20 bases between the two germline ends.